The entry below gives a single T cell receptor (beta chain) sequence along with its context. This CDR3 spans 14 amino acids. Looked up from germline, CDR1 is SQVTM and CDR2 is ANQGSEA. The V and J ends lost 8 bases and 11 bases, in that order; junction bases with no gene match: 15. The data originate from a study of blood T cell repertoires in COVID-19. Profiled with immunoSEQ multiplex PCR; TCRdb holds only in-frame clones, not every one. The sample contains almost 250,000 clones, around nine tenths of which appear only once. The TCR was taken from a woman in her sixties or seventies who had recovered from COVID-19. This chain joins TRBV29-1 and TRBJ2-3; 11 nucleotides line up with TRBD2. The material sequenced was peripheral blood. This CDR3 reads CSFRREVAGGLQYF. Written as DNA, the CDR3 is TGCAGCTTCAGAAGGGAGGTAGCGGGGGGGTTGCAGTATTTT.